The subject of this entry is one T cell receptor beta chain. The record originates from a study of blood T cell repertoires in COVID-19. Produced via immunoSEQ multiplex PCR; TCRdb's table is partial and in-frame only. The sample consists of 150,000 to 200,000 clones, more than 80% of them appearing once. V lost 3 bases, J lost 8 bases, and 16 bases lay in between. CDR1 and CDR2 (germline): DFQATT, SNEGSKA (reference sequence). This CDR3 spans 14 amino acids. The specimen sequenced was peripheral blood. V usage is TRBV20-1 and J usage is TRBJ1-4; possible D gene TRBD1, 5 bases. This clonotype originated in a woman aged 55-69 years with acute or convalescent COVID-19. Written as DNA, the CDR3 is TGCAGTGCTAGTTCGACACTGGGGGGAGAAAAACTGTTTTTT. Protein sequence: CSASSTLGGEKLFF.